This T cell receptor beta chain was documented in a study of lung T cells in sarcoidosis with Löfgren's syndrome. The overall study: Sarcoidosis features CD4+ T cell accumulation in bronchoalveolar lavage fluid. Study-wide results and limits: TRAV12-1 preferentially paired with TRBV2, with homologous CDR3s.

Within the sample, this clonotype is medium-sized. Its antigen remains unknown. In TCRdb, the reads were re-called with MiXCR into one record per CDR3 protein. This table holds around 9,600 distinct CDR3 sequences, less than 20% found once. Germline CDR1 reads DFQATT; CDR2 reads SNEGSKA (reference sequence). This CDR3 contains 13 residues. V trimming: 4 bases; J trimming: 6 bases; junction bases outside the gene matches: 4. V usage is TRBV20-1 and J usage is TRBJ1-5; 9 bases agree with TRBD1. The sequenced material came from CD4+ T cells from bronchoalveolar lavage. The receptor was derived from a human donor with sarcoidosis (Löfgren's syndrome or another form), or a control subject (not recorded which). CDR3: CSATNRGPQPQHF. The CDR3 nucleotides read TGCAGTGCTACGAACAGGGGGCCTCAGCCCCAGCATTTT.